This passage covers 16 T cell receptor beta chains from one sample sequenced in a study of T cell responses to AZD1222 COVID-19 vaccine (dated by TCRdb to the early 2020s). The library relied on the immunoSEQ multiplex PCR assay. What TCRdb holds here is the immuneACCESS table cut down to in-frame rearrangements. Part of the clones is not present; checked against another copy, under half of the missing clones reflect an unresolved V gene, and the others are unexplained. The sample table shows 110,000 to 150,000 clones, and roughly 88% are seen once. Under 9.5% of the sample is in the top ten clones. The sample's time point, from its label and the paper: baseline before first vaccination. The sequencing used peripheral blood, collected on day 0 of AZD1222 vaccination. These receptors were taken from an adult in good health.

The chain combines TRBV7-9 with TRBJ2-7; 8 positions agree with TRBD2. V was clipped by 0 bases and J by 3 bases; unmatched bases: 7. Germline V gene sequence: CDR1 SEHNR, CDR2 FQNEAQ (reference sequence). The CDR3 extends over 16 amino acids. The CDR3 region is CASSLANAGGYYEQYF. The CDR3 region has the DNA TGTGCCAGCAGCTTAGCGAATGCGGGAGGATACTACGAGCAGTACTTC.

The gene calls are TRBV27 and TRBJ2-7; 10 bases map to TRBD2. Trimming at V came to 3 bases and at J to 4 bases, leaving 3 bases not matched to a gene. This CDR3 is built from 14 residues. The germline CDR1 and CDR2 sequences are MNHEY and SMNVEV (reference sequence). CDR3 loop: CASSFGTSVYEQYF. For the CDR3, the DNA is TGTGCCAGCAGTTTCGGGACTAGCGTATACGAGCAGTACTTC.

This clone was counted between two and nine times. The chain couples TRBV4-2 to TRBJ2-7; TRBD2 matches at 7 bases. Germline trimming cut 5 bases from V and 6 bases from J; bases unmatched to any gene: 10. The CDR3 runs 14 residues. Per the germline V gene, CDR1 is LGHNA and CDR2 is YNFKEQ. The CDR3 DNA follows: TGTGCCAGCAGCGCTGGCGGGAGAAATGGCGAGCAGTACTTC. Translation gives CASSAGGRNGEQYF.

The chain carries TRBV4-1 and TRBJ2-4; unclear D gene. The CDR3 covers 14 residues. Trimming shortened V by 3 bases and J by 7 bases, and 13 bases separated the two germline ends. The germline V gene encodes CDR1 MGHRA and CDR2 YSYEKL. The CDR3 region has the DNA TGCGCCAGCAGCCACCCCATGGGCAGTAACATTCAGTACTTC. It codes for CASSHPMGSNIQYF.

The V call is TRBV7-9, the J call TRBJ2-1; weak D call: TRBD1 (5 bases). Per the germline V gene, CDR1 is SEHNR and CDR2 is FQNEAQ (reference sequence). With 5 bases removed from V and 8 bases from J, the gap between germline ends came to 16 bases. The CDR3 spans 14 residues. The CDR3 sequence: CASSEHDSRDEQFF. The CDR3 DNA is TGTGCCAGCAGCGAACACGACAGCAGAGATGAGCAGTTCTTC.

V and J are TRBV5-1 and TRBJ2-5; no reliable D call. Germline CDR1 and CDR2: SGHRS and YFSETQ. The germline V and J ends were trimmed by 2 bases and 3 bases, with 14 bases remaining between them. The CDR3 runs 15 residues. The CDR3 loop is CASSFSMGGEETQYF. CDR3 in DNA: TGCGCCAGCAGCTTCTCCATGGGTGGGGAAGAGACCCAGTACTTC.

This clone was counted a few times. The chain is built from TRBV3-1 (or the pseudogene TRBV3-2) and TRBJ1-6; D unclear. Trimming removed 0 bases from V and 3 bases from J, with 15 bases in between. The CDR3 consists of 18 residues. The germline CDR1 and CDR2 sequences are LGHDT and YNNKEL (reference sequence). The CDR3 DNA reads TGTGCCAGCAGCCAAGACCCCTACAGAACTCTCTATAATTCACCCCTCCACTTT. Protein sequence: CASSQDPYRTLYNSPLHF.

The chain recombines TRBV6-5 with TRBJ1-5; tentatively, D is TRBD1 (6 bases). Per the germline V gene, CDR1 is MNHEY and CDR2 is SVGAGI. CDR3 length: 14 residues. The germline V and J ends were trimmed by 7 bases and 1 base, with 11 bases remaining between them. The CDR3 sequence: CASKLQGSNQPQHF. CDR3 DNA: TGTGCCAGCAAACTACAGGGAAGCAATCAGCCCCAGCATTTT.

This rearrangement joins TRBV10-3 to TRBJ2-7; D could derive from TRBD1 or TRBD2 (5 bases each). CDR1 is ENHRY, CDR2 SYGVKD, per germline. Deletions cut 3 bases from V and 0 bases from J, with 6 bases between. The CDR3 loop spans 13 amino acids. CDR3 sequence (DNA): TGTGCCATCAGTGATGGGGGCTCCTACGAGCAGTACTTC. It translates to CAISDGGSYEQYF.

The chain is built from TRBV12-3 or TRBV12-4 and TRBJ2-3; D uncertain. The CDR3 runs to 12 residues. V lost 1 base and J 7 bases, leaving 6 bases between the germline ends. CDR3 amino acids: CASSLGGNTQYF. For the CDR3, the DNA is TGTGCCAGCAGTTTAGGAGGTAATACGCAGTATTTT.

In DNA, the CDR3 is TGTGCCAGCAGCTTAGATCAGGTTAATCAGCCCCAGCATTTT. Protein product: CASSLDQVNQPQHF. This chain uses TRBV11-2 with TRBJ1-5; no clear D. Per germline, CDR1 SGHAT and CDR2 FQNNGV. The CDR3 is made up of 14 amino acids. V shed 0 bases and J shed 4 bases, with 7 bases lying between them.

This clone was recorded once. The V call is TRBV7-9, the J call TRBJ2-1, with D tentatively TRBD2 (5 bases). Germline loops: CDR1 SEHNR, CDR2 FQNEAQ (reference sequence). The V end lost 5 bases, the J end lost 8 bases, and 10 bases lay between the germline ends. This CDR3 has 12 residues. The DNA for the CDR3 is TGTGCCAGCAGCCCCTCGCGGGATGAGCAGTTCTTC. Its protein is CASSPSRDEQFF.

The J gene is TRBJ1-1, the V gene TRBV12-3 or TRBV12-4; the match to TRBD1 covers 8 bases. The trim removed 5 bases at V and 2 bases at J, leaving 1 base unmatched. CDR3 length equals 13 residues. The CDR3 loop is CASSGQGNTEAFF. CDR3 in DNA: TGTGCCAGCAGTGGACAGGGCAACACTGAAGCTTTCTTT.

The chain couples TRBV5-4 to TRBJ2-3, with a possible D match to TRBD2 (5 bases). V shed 4 bases and J shed 0 bases, with 9 bases lying between them. The CDR3 covers 14 residues. CDR1 is SGHNT and CDR2 is YYREEE in the germline V gene (reference sequence). Here the CDR3 reads CASSPEGSTDTQYF. The CDR3 DNA sequence: TGTGCCAGCAGCCCAGAGGGCAGCACAGATACGCAGTATTTT.

The chain combines TRBV7-8 with TRBJ1-5, with D possibly TRBD1 on 5 matching bases. Germline lookup yields CDR1 SGHVS and CDR2 FQNEAQ. Trimming removed 2 bases at V and 4 bases at J, with 15 bases between. CDR3 length: 16 amino acids. The CDR3 region is CASSLNSQGGNQPQHF. CDR3 in DNA: TGTGCCAGCAGCTTAAATTCCCAGGGTGGAAATCAGCCCCAGCATTTT.

CDR3 in DNA: TGTGCCAGCAGCTTCCCTAGCGGGAACGTGAGGGAGCAGTTCTTC. As protein: CASSFPSGNVREQFF. The rearrangement uses TRBV3-1 (or the pseudogene TRBV3-2) and TRBJ2-1; 9 nucleotides agree with TRBD2. V shed 5 bases and J 10 bases; nucleotides not matched to a gene: 12. CDR1 is LGHDT, CDR2 YNNKEL, per germline (reference sequence). This CDR3 spans 15 amino acids.